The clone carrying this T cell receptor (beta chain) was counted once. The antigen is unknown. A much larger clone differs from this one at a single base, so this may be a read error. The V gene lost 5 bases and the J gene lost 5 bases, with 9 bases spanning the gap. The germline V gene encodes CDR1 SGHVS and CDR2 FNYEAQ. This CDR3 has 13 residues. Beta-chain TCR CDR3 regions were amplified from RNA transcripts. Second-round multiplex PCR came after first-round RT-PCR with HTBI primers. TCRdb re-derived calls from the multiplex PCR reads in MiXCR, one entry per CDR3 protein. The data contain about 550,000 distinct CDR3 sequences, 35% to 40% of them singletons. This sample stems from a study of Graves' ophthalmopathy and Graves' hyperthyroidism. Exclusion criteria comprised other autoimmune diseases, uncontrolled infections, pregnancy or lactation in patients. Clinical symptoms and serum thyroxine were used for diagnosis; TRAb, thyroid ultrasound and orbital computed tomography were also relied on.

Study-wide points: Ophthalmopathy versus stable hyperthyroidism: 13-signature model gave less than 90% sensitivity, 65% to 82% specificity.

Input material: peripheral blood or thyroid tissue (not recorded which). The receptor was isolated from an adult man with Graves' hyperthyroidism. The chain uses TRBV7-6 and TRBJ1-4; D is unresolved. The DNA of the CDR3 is TGTGCCAGCAGCCCCGGACGGAATGAAAAACTGTTTTTT. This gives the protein CASSPGRNEKLFF.